Listed here are 11 T cell receptor beta chains from one sample, sequenced in a study of T cell clonality in common variable immunodeficiency. Whole-study results and caveats: Common variable immunodeficiency TCR beta sequences reportedly had fewer deletions and N-nucleotide insertions.

Produced via immunoSEQ multiplex PCR; TCRdb's table is partial and in-frame only. Observed in the sample are about 23,000 clones, none of them singletons. These receptors lack a known antigen. The sequenced material came from peripheral blood mononuclear cells. These receptors all stem from a human donor with common variable immunodeficiency.

This clone occurred a few times. The read ends 3 residues before the CDR3 terminus; that terminus is restored from the germline J gene. J is TRBJ1-1 and V is TRBV19; no clear D gene. Germline lookup yields CDR1 LNHDA and CDR2 SQIVND (reference sequence). V lost 6 bases and J 2 bases, leaving 7 bases between the germline ends. The CDR3 sequence is 12 residues long. CDR3 protein: CASRYGNTEAFF. CDR3 DNA, as far as it was read: TGTGCCAGTAGGTATGGCAACACTGAA.

This clone is labeled medium-sized. The sequence runs out 3 residues before the end of the CDR3; the remainder is reconstructed from the germline J gene. The V gene is TRBV5-1, the J gene TRBJ2-7; 9 bases line up with TRBD1. J lost 1 base, V lost 0 bases, and 2 bases had no gene match. The CDR3 is made up of 15 amino acids. The germline V gene has CDR1 SGHRS and CDR2 YFSETQ. The CDR3 protein is CASSLEGTGSYEQYF. The part of the CDR3 DNA that was read is TGCGCCAGCAGCTTGGAAGGGACAGGGTCCTACGAG.

The sample holds many counts of this clone. The read gets to within 3 residues of the CDR3 end, and the germline J gene fills in the rest. This chain uses TRBV18 with TRBJ2-1, with TRBD2 matching 12 bases. CDR1 is KGHSH, CDR2 LQKENI, per germline. With V trimmed by 8 bases and J by 0 bases, 5 bases remained unmatched. The CDR3 contains 16 residues. CDR3 amino acids: CASHTSGGSSYNEQFF. CDR3 DNA (partial): TGTGCCAGCCATACTAGCGGGGGGAGCTCCTACAATGAG.

About this clone itself: The read is 3 residues too short to cover the CDR3 end, so that end is filled in from the germline J gene. V gene TRBV2 combines with J gene TRBJ2-7; D uncertain. The length of the CDR3 is 11 residues. Trimming took off 4 bases at V and 5 bases at J, with 6 bases between the two ends. Germline CDR1 reads SNHLY; CDR2 reads FYNNEI. The CDR3 is CASSVRDEQYF. CDR3 bases read: TGTGCCAGCAGTGTACGGGACGAG.

This clone turned up a few times. The observed sequence ends 3 residues before the CDR3 terminus, with the missing tail filled in from the germline J gene. This chain links TRBV19 with TRBJ1-6; TRBD1 is a possible D gene (5 bases). This CDR3 has 14 residues. Germline V gene lookup returns CDR1 LNHDA and CDR2 SQIVND (reference sequence). V lost 10 bases, J lost 7 bases, and 17 bases lay in between. This chain's CDR3 is CATKTPGSNSPLHF. CDR3 DNA (partial): TGTGCCACTAAAACTCCAGGGTCGAATTCACCC.

On this clone itself: The CDR3 goes on 3 residues after the read ends, and that part is filled in from the germline J gene. V gene TRBV20-1 combines with J gene TRBJ1-5; 7 bases agree with TRBD1. V lost 3 bases to trimming and J lost 1 base; unmatched junction nucleotides: 6. This CDR3 comprises 15 residues. Germline V gene lookup returns CDR1 DFQATT and CDR2 SNEGSKA (reference sequence). The CDR3 bases that were read are TGCAGTGCTAGGCCGCCGGGACAGAGCAATCAGCCC. Translating it yields CSARPPGQSNQP. In full, the CDR3 is CSARPPGQSNQPQHF.

This clone was found a few times. The read ends 3 residues shy of where the CDR3 ends; the end is completed using the germline J gene. The chain couples TRBV7-2 to TRBJ1-2; TRBD1 aligns across 8 bases. J gave up 5 bases and V 6 bases, and 5 bases lay outside the gene matches. Germline assignment: CDR1 SGHTA and CDR2 FQGNSA. The CDR3 is made up of 13 amino acids. CDR3 protein: CASRQGQVYGYTF. The DNA read from the CDR3 is TGTGCCAGCAGACAGGGACAGGTGTATGGC.

This clone was seen many times. The read ends 3 residues before the CDR3 terminus; that terminus is restored from the germline J gene. The V gene is TRBV5-1, the J gene TRBJ2-3; TRBD2 matches at 8 bases. Losses at the gene ends were 1 base for V and 1 base for J; bases not matched to a gene: 5. Germline V gives CDR1 SGHRS, CDR2 YFSETQ. The CDR3 contains 16 residues. The CDR3 sequence: CASSLRMTSGTDTQYF. CDR3 bases read: TGCGCCAGCAGCTTGAGGATGACTAGCGGCACAGATACG.

This clone was seen more than once but under ten times. Coverage ceases 3 residues before the CDR3 finishes, and the germline J gene fills in the end. The genes are TRBV7-2 and TRBJ2-2; possibly TRBD1 for D (7 bases). Germline CDR1 and CDR2: SGHTA and FQGNSA. This CDR3 contains 15 residues. The V end lost 3 bases, the J end lost 0 bases, and 8 bases lay between the germline ends. Partial CDR3 DNA: TGTGCCAGCAGCTTCAGGGGGGCGAACACCGGGGAG. Residues: CASSFRGANTGE. The full CDR3 sequence reads CASSFRGANTGELFF.

This clone was recorded many times. The read ends 3 residues shy of where the CDR3 ends; the end is completed using the germline J gene. The genes are TRBV2 and TRBJ2-3; TRBD1 agrees at 9 bases. This CDR3 is built from 16 residues. Germline V gene sequence: CDR1 SNHLY, CDR2 FYNNEI. J lost 2 bases, V lost 8 bases, and 11 bases had no gene match. The covered CDR3 bases are TGTGCCAGCCTTGGGGGGACAGGGACTCCCACAGATACG. As protein: CASLGGTGTPTDT. The whole CDR3 region reads CASLGGTGTPTDTQYF.

The table lists this clone with a few counts. The read ends 3 residues shy of where the CDR3 ends; the end is completed using the germline J gene. V gene TRBV7-9 combines with J gene TRBJ2-3; D is perhaps TRBD1 (5 bases). Germline V CDR1 and CDR2: SEHNR, FQNEAQ (reference sequence). The ends were cut back, 0 bases at V and 4 bases at J, with 8 bases in the middle. The CDR3 consists of 14 residues. The DNA read from the CDR3 is TGTGCCAGCAGCTTAGCAGTAGGGGCAGATACG. Protein product: CASSLAVGADT. The whole CDR3 sequence is CASSLAVGADTQYF.